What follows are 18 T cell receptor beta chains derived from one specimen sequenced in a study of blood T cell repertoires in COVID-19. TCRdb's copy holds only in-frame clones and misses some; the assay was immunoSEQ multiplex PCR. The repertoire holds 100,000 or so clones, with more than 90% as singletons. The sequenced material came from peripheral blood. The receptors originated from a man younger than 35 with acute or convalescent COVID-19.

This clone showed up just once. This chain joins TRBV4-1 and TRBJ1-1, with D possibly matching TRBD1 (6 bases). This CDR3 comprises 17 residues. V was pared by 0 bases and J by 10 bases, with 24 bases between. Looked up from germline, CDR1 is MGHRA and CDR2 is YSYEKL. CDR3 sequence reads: CASSQEKQGGFSVAAFF. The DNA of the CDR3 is TGCGCCAGCAGCCAAGAAAAACAGGGTGGGTTTTCGGTTGCAGCTTTCTTT.

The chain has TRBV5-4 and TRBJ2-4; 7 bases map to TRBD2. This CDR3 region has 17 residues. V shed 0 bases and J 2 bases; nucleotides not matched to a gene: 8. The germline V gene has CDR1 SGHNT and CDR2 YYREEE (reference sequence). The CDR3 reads CASSLGKREVPKNIQYF. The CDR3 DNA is TGTGCCAGCAGCTTGGGCAAACGGGAGGTGCCCAAAAACATTCAGTACTTC.

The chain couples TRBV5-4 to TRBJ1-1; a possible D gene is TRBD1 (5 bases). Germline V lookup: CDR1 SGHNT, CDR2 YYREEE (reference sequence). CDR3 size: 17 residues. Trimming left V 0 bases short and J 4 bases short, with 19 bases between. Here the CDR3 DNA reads TGTGCCAGCAGCTTGGTGGGGGGATTGGCGTGGGGCACTGAAGCTTTCTTT. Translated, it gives CASSLVGGLAWGTEAFF.

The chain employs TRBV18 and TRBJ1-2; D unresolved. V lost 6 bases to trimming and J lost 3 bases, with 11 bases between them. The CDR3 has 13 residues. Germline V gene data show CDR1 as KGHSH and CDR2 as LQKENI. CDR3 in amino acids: CASSSADYYGYTF. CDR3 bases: TGTGCCAGCTCTTCTGCCGACTACTATGGCTACACCTTC.

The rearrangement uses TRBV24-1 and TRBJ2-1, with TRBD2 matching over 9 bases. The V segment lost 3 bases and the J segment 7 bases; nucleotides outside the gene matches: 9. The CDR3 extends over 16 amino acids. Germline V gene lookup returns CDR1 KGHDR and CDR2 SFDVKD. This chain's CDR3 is CATSDPSGDPGNEQFF. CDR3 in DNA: TGTGCCACCAGTGATCCTAGCGGGGACCCGGGAAATGAGCAGTTCTTC.

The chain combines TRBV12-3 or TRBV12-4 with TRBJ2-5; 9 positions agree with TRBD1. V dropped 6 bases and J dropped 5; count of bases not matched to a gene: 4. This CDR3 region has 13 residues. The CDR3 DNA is TGTGCCAGCAGACTACAGGGGGCTGAGACCCAGTACTTC. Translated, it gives CASRLQGAETQYF.

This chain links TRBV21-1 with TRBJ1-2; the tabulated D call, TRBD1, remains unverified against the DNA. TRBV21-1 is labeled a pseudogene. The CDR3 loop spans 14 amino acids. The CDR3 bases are TGTGCCAGCAGCAAACAAAAAACTAACTATGGCTACACCTTC. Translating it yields CASSKQKTNYGYTF.

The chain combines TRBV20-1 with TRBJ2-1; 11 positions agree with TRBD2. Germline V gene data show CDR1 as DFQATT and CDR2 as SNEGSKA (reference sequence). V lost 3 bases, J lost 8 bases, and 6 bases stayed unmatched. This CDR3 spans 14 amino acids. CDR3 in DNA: TGCAGTGCTAGTTTAGCGGGAGGGCCCCATGAGCAGTTCTTC. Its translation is CSASLAGGPHEQFF.

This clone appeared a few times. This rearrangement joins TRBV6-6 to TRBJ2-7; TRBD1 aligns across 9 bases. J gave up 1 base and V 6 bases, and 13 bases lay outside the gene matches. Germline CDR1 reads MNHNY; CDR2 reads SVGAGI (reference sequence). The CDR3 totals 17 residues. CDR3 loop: CASRRGTGLPLSYEQYF. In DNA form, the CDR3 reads TGTGCCAGCAGACGAGGGACAGGGCTGCCGTTGTCCTACGAGCAGTACTTC.

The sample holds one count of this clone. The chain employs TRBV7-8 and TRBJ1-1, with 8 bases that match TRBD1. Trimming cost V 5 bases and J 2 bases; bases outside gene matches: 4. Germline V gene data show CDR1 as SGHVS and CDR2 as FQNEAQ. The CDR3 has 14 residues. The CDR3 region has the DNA TGTGCCAGCAGCAGGGGACAGGTCAACACTGAAGCTTTCTTT. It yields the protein CASSRGQVNTEAFF.

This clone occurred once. DNA of the CDR3: TGTGCCAGCAGCCTTACAGGGAACACTGAAGCTTTCTTT. Protein sequence: CASSLTGNTEAFF. This chain links TRBV27 with TRBJ1-1; weak D call: TRBD1 (5 bases). This CDR3 comprises 13 residues. V lost 6 bases to trimming and J lost 1 base, with 9 bases between them. Germline V gene lookup returns CDR1 MNHEY and CDR2 SMNVEV (reference sequence).

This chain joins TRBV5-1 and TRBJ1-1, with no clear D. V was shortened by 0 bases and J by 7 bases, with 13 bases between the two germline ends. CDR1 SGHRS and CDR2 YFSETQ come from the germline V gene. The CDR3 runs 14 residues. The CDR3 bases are TGCGCCAGCAGCTTGGTATGGGCCCATGATGAAGCTTTCTTT. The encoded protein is CASSLVWAHDEAFF.

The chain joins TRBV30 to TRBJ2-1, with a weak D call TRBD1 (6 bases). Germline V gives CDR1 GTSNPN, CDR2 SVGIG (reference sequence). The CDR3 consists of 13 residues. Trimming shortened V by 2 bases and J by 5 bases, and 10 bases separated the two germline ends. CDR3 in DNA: TGTGCCTGGAGTCAGGACAGAGACAATGAGCAGTTCTTC. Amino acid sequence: CAWSQDRDNEQFF.

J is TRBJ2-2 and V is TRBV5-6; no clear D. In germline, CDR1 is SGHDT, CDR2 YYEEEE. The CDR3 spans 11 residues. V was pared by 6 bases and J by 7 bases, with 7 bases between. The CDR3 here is CASNNFGELFF. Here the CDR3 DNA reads TGTGCCAGCAACAATTTCGGGGAGCTGTTTTTT.

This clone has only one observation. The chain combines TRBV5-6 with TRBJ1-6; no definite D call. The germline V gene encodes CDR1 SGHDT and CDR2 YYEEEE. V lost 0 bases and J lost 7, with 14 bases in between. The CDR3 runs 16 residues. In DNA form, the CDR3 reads TGTGCCAGCAGCTTGGGGGCACAGCTGTGGAATTCACCCCTCCACTTT. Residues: CASSLGAQLWNSPLHF.

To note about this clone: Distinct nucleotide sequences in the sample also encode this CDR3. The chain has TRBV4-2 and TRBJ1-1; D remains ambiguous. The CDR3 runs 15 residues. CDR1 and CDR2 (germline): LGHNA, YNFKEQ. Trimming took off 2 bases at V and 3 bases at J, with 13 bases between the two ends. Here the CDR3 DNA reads TGTGCCAGCAGCCAATTTGGGGAGGGCGACACTGAAGCTTTCTTT. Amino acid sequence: CASSQFGEGDTEAFF.

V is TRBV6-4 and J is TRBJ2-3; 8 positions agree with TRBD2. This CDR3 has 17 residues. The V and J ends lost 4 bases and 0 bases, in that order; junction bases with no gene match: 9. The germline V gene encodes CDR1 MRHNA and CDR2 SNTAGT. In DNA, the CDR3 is TGTGCCAGCAGTGTAAATCGGGCTAGCGGGAGCACAGATACGCAGTATTTT. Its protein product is CASSVNRASGSTDTQYF.

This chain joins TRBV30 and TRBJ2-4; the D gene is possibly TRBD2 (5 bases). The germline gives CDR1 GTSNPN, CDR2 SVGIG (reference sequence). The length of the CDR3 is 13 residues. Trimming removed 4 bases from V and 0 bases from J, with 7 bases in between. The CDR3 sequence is CAWTSLAKNIQYF. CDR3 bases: TGTGCCTGGACTAGCCTAGCCAAAAACATTCAGTACTTC.